What follows describes a single T cell receptor (beta chain). Its antigen is not known. The data derive from a study of beta chain features in type 1 diabetes. Study-level background: Age and gender were similar between patients and healthy donors, as were cell yields. The study, taken as a whole, reports: Among patients with Type 1 diabetes, TCRB CDR3s were moderately but significantly shorter in every one of the four CD4+ subsets. The study notes PCR might favor shorter templates equally in patients and controls.

What was sequenced were expressed TCRB transcripts, since all of the isolated RNA had been reverse transcribed. Repertoires were generated with immunoSEQ multiplex PCR, while TCRdb's copy carries only in-frame clones and drops some. Among roughly 700,000 clones listed, roughly 12% were seen once. Trimming removed 6 bases from V and 0 bases from J; junction bases left unmatched: 7. The germline V gene has CDR1 SQVTM and CDR2 ANQGSEA. CDR3 length: 15 amino acids. A single heparinised blood sample, averaging approximately 0.12 L, was obtained per donor. V and J are TRBV29-1 and TRBJ2-4; 8 bases agree with TRBD1. This clonotype was obtained from a man in his late teens or twenties with type 1 diabetes. The specimen was naive CD4+ T cells from blood. The CDR3 spells CSVSQGAIAKNIQYF. The DNA for the CDR3 is TGCAGCGTAAGCCAGGGGGCTATAGCCAAAAACATTCAGTACTTC.